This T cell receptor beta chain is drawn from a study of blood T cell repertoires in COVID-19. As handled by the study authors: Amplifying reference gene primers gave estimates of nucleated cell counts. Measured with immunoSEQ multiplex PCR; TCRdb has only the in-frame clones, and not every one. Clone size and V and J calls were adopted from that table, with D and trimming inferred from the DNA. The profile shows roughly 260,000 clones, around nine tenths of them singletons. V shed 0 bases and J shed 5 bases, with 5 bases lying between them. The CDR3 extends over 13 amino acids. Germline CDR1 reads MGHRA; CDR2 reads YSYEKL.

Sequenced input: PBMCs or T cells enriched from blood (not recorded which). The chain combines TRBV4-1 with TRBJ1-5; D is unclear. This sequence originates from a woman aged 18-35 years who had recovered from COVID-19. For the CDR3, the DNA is TGCGCCAGCAGCCAAGATACAGATCAGCCCCAGCATTTT. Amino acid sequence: CASSQDTDQPQHF.